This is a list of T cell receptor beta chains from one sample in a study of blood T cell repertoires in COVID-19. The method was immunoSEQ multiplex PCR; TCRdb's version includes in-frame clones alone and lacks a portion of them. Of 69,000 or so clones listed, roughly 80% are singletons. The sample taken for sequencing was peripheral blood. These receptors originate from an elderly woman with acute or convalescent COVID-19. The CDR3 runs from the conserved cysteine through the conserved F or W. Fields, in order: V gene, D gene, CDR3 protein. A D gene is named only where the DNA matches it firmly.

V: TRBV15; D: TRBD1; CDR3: CATSREIDRVAEKLFF
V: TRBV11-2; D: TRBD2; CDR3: CASKMTAGGYTDTQYF
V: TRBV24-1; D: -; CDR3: CATSRQPNTEAFF
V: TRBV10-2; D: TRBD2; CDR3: CASSGASGNTGELFF
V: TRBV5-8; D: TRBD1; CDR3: CASRGVQGYNQPQHF
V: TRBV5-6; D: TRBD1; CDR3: CASSLVTGGEGSPLHF
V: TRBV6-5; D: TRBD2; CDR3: CASSPGSAGGEQFF
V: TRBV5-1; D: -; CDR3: CASTPRSSSTGDSPLHF
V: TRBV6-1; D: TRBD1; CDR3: CASSAGQGRANYGYTF
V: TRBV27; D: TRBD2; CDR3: CASSPSGGAGDTQYF
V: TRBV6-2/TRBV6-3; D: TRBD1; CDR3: CASSFRGTAYGSQHF
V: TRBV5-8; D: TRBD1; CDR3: CASSLGTGLTGELFF
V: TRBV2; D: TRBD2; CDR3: CASRRLAGGQGTQYF
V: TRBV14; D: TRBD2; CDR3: CASSPRTSGLKQETQYF
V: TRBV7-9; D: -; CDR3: CASSIRQISPLHF
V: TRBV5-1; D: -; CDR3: CASSLFGLEETQYF
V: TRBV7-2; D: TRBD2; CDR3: CASSLYSGGGTGELFF
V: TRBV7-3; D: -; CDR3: CASSPGVVWGPSDTQYF
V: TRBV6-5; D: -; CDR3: CASSLAPGSGANVLTF
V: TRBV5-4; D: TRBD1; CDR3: CASSRDSTDTQYF
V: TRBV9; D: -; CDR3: CASSTHNNEQFF
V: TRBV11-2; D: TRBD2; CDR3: CASSLDSGLGSYEQYF
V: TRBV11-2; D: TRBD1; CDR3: CASSDPQGTGGQLFF
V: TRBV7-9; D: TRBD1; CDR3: CASSRTGSYEQYF
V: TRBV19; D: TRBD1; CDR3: CASSRDRGGSEAFF
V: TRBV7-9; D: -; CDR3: CASSSTYEQYF
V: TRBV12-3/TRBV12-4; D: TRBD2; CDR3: CASSFASGGVKYF
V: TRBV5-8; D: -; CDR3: CASSLRVGNTIYF
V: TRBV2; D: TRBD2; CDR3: CASSEWTSGPTIDEQFF
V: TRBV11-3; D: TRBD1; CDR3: CASSRGQGEFGETQYF
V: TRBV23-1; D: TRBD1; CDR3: CASKGSGGSTEAFF
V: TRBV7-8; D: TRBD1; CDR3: CASSLRQGRYNEQFF
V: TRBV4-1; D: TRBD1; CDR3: CASSQVDRAVVEAFF
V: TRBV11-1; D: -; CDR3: CASSLSGIQPQHF
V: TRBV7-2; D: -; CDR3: CASSWGRERGTEAFF
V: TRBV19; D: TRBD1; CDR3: CASSILTPGQGGETQYF
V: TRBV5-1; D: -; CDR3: CASSRSGSTDTDTQYF
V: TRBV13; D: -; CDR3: CASSFNRRAEQYF
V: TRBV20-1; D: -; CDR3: CSAAGTDTQYF
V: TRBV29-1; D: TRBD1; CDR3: CSVRTGEFTEAFF
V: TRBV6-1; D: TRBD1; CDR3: CASSVGQGLTNEKLFF
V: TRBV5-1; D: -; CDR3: CASSLFLGKGEYISYEQYF
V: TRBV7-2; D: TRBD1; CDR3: CASSPRQGPYEQYF
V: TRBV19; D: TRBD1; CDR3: CASTATGGADQPQHF
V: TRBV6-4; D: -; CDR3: CANLDYQETQYF
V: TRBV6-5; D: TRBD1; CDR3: CATQGEMISTDTQYF
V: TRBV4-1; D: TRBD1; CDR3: CASSRGGQANTEAFF
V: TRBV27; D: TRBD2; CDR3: CAGGRVTSGRITGELFF
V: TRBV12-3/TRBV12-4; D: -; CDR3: CASRTGAGNTIYF
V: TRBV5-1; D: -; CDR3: CASSLPAGAPNRSSYNEQFF
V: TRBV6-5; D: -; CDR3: CASSPRRGDGYTF
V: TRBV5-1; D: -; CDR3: CASSVEPRAKNIQYF
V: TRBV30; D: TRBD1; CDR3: CAWTLTGASTDTQYF
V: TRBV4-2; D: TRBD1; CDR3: CASSQARDRNYGYTF
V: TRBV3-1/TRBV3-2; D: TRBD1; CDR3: CASSQTDRGAPYEQYF
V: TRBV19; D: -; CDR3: CASTRGGGPGTEAFF
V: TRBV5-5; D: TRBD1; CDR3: CASSSKGTGEETQYF
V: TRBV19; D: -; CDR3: CASSSRGAGYNEQFF
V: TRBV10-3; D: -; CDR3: CAISDQEGHGQQYF